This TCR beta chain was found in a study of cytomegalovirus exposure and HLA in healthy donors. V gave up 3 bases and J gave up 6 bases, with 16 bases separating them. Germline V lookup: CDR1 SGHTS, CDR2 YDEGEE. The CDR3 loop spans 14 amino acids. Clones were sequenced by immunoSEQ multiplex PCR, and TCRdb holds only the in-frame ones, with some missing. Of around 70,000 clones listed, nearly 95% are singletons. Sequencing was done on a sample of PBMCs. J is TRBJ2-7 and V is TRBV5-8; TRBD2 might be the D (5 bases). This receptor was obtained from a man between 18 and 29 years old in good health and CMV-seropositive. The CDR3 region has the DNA TGTGCCAGCAGCTACAGTGGAGGTGCCAGCGAGCAGTACTTC. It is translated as CASSYSGGASEQYF.